The 5 T cell receptor beta chains below all came from one sample that was sequenced in a study of Tregs in tolerant kidney transplant recipients. TCRdb keeps only in-frame clones here, not all; method: immunoSEQ multiplex PCR. The sample has roughly 6,700 clones. The nonmyeloablative bone marrow transplants came from related graft donors, with transient mixed chimerism. The source was CD4+ T cells from blood (PBMCs), collected 6 months after the transplant. The source of these receptors is a human patient who received a combined kidney and bone marrow transplant. The T cells may partly be graft donor cells.

Details on this clone: The CDR3 end lies 3 residues beyond the end of the read and is filled in from the germline J gene. This chain joins TRBV18 and TRBJ2-1, with D maybe TRBD1 (6 bases). Germline V CDR1 and CDR2: KGHSH, LQKENI. This CDR3 comprises 15 residues. Trimming took off 2 bases at V and 0 bases at J, with 8 bases between the two ends. CDR3 DNA (partial): TGTGCCAGCTCACCAACAGGGAGCTCCTACAATGAG. Amino acid sequence: CASSPTGSSYNE. The complete CDR3 sequence is CASSPTGSSYNEQFF.

This clone is labeled medium-sized (0.01 to 0.1%) based on frequency. The CDR3 goes on 3 residues after the read ends, and that part is filled in from the germline J gene. The gene calls are TRBV7-2 and TRBJ2-1, with 8 nucleotides matching TRBD2. Germline values: CDR1 SGHTA, CDR2 FQGNSA. With V trimmed by 5 bases and J by 4 bases, 7 bases remained unmatched. The CDR3 has 15 amino acids. The DNA read from the CDR3 is TGTGCCAGCAGCCCCGTAACTAGCGGTTACAATGAG. This gives the protein CASSPVTSGYNE. The full CDR3 protein is CASSPVTSGYNEQFF.

Turning to this clone: From the germline J gene comes the end of the CDR3, since the read stops 3 residues before it. The chain combines TRBV2 with TRBJ2-3; 11 nucleotides line up with TRBD2. The CDR3 sequence is 14 residues long. Germline V CDR1 and CDR2: SNHLY, FYNNEI. Unmatched junction bases numbered 5, after V lost 11 bases and J lost 1 base. The covered CDR3 bases are TGTGCCGGAGATAGCGGGAGGGGCACAGATACG. This codes for CAGDSGRGTDT. The full CDR3 protein is CAGDSGRGTDTQYF. Full variable domain (outside the CDR3, taken from reference TRBV2 and TRBJ2-3): EPEVTQTPSHQVTQMGQEVILRCVPISNHLYFYWYRQILGQKVEFLVSFYNNEISEKSEIFDDQFSVERPDGSNFTLKIRSTKLEDSAMYFCAGDSGRGTDTQYFGPGTRLTVL.

Notes on this clone: Read data end 3 residues before the CDR3 end; the end is taken from the germline J gene. This chain uses TRBV6-1 with TRBJ1-5, with 8 bases that match TRBD1. The ends lost 3 bases at V and 5 bases at J; junction bases unmatched: 6. Germline V gene lookup returns CDR1 MNHNS and CDR2 SASEGT. CDR3 length: 15 residues. CDR3 bases read: TGTGCCAGCAGTGAGCAGGACAGGGAGCATCAGCCC. It is translated as CASSEQDREHQP. The full CDR3 is CASSEQDREHQPQHF.

For this clone: The read is 3 residues too short to cover the CDR3 end, so that end is filled in from the germline J gene. The chain joins TRBV20-1 to TRBJ2-5, with 12 nucleotides matching TRBD2. V shed 0 bases and J 4 bases; nucleotides not matched to a gene: 9. The CDR3 runs 17 residues. Germline assignment: CDR1 DFQATT and CDR2 SNEGSKA (reference sequence). Partial CDR3 DNA: TGCAGTGCTAGAGATCGGCTAGCGGGAGGGAGGGGAGAGACC. This translates into CSARDRLAGGRGET. The entire CDR3 is CSARDRLAGGRGETQYF.